The 9 T cell receptor beta chains given below trace back to one sample, sequenced in a study of cytomegalovirus exposure and HLA in healthy donors. The PCR contained 60 Vbeta and 13 Jbeta primers. Libraries were prepared by immunoSEQ multiplex PCR; TCRdb keeps only in-frame clonotypes and omits some of them. The sample includes some 90,000 clones, just under 70% of them seen just once. The sample comprised PBMCs. These receptors all come from a man in his forties or fifties in good health and CMV-seronegative.

This clone was picked up a small number of times. This chain links TRBV5-6 with TRBJ1-5; D is undetermined. Germline values: CDR1 SGHDT, CDR2 YYEEEE. Trimming stripped 1 base from V and 6 bases from J, with 5 bases between. CDR3 length: 12 amino acids. CDR3 sequence: CASSLRLQPQHF. CDR3 DNA: TGTGCCAGCAGCTTGCGTCTTCAGCCCCAGCATTTT.

In its sample, this clone was seen a few times. The chain combines TRBV7-8 with TRBJ1-1, with TRBD1 matching over 7 bases. Losses at the gene ends were 5 bases for V and 1 base for J; bases not matched to a gene: 1. CDR1 SGHVS and CDR2 FQNEAQ come from the germline V gene. The CDR3 consists of 13 residues. CDR3 in amino acids: CASSRTGNTEAFF. In DNA form, the CDR3 reads TGTGCCAGCAGCCGGACAGGGAACACTGAAGCTTTCTTT.

This clone was seen once. J is TRBJ2-1 and V is TRBV4-1; 8 positions match TRBD1. The CDR3 is made up of 15 amino acids. The germline V gene has CDR1 MGHRA and CDR2 YSYEKL. V shed 1 base and J 7 bases; nucleotides not matched to a gene: 6. The CDR3 reads CASSQARGRQNEQFF. In DNA, the CDR3 is TGCGCCAGCAGCCAAGCCAGGGGGCGTCAGAATGAGCAGTTCTTC.

This clone came up once. The genes are TRBV2 and TRBJ2-4; D is perhaps TRBD1 (6 bases). V shed 4 bases and J shed 4 bases, with 8 bases lying between them. The germline V gene has CDR1 SNHLY and CDR2 FYNNEI. The length of the CDR3 is 13 residues. CDR3 nucleotides: TGTGCCAGCAGTGTTGGGACAAAAAACATTCAGTACTTC. Its protein is CASSVGTKNIQYF.

The chain joins TRBV7-2 to TRBJ1-6; 9 positions agree with TRBD1. Trimming at V came to 5 bases and at J to 8 bases, leaving 13 bases not matched to a gene. The CDR3 has 17 residues. In germline, CDR1 is SGHTA, CDR2 FQGNSA. CDR3 loop: CASSEPFGQGIDSPLHF. The CDR3 DNA follows: TGTGCCAGCAGCGAACCCTTCGGACAGGGGATCGATTCACCCCTCCACTTT. Combining the CDR3 with reference TRBV7-2 and TRBJ1-6 gives the whole variable domain GAGVSQSPSNKVTEKGKDVELRCDPISGHTALYWYRQSLGQGLEFLIYFQGNSAPDKSGLPSDRFSAERTGGSVSTLTIQRTQQEDSAVYLCASSEPFGQGIDSPLHFGNGTRLTVT.

This rearrangement joins TRBV4-1 to TRBJ1-2; 10 bases match TRBD1. Germline values: CDR1 MGHRA, CDR2 YSYEKL. The CDR3 has 17 amino acids. With 0 bases clipped from V and 5 bases from J, the junction kept 9 bases outside the gene matches. The CDR3 nucleotides are TGCGCCAGCAGCCAAGAGCCCGGACAGGGGGACCGGTATGGCTACACCTTC. It specifies CASSQEPGQGDRYGYTF.

This clone was seen only a few times. The chain recombines TRBV5-1 with TRBJ2-3; 15 bases agree with TRBD2. The V gene's germline CDR1 is SGHRS and CDR2 YFSETQ. This CDR3 comprises 16 residues. After removal of 4 bases from V and 3 bases from J, the junction contained 3 bases not matched to a gene. CDR3 sequence (DNA): TGCGCCAGCAGCCCAGGGACTAGCGGGGGGACAGATACGCAGTATTTT. It is translated as CASSPGTSGGTDTQYF.

This rearrangement joins TRBV2 to TRBJ1-5; D might be TRBD1 (5 bases). This CDR3 has 14 amino acids. From germline, CDR1 is SNHLY and CDR2 FYNNEI. V dropped 7 bases and J dropped 1 base, with 11 bases sitting between them. The DNA for the CDR3 is TGTGCCAGCAATCAGGGTAGGAGCAATCAGCCCCAGCATTTT. The encoded protein is CASNQGRSNQPQHF.

The chain recombines TRBV7-6 with TRBJ2-7; perhaps TRBD2 as D (7 bases). V shed 3 bases and J shed 5 bases, with 17 bases lying between them. From germline, CDR1 is SGHVS and CDR2 FNYEAQ. This CDR3 region has 15 residues. The CDR3: CASSLGGGATNEQYF. DNA for the CDR3: TGTGCCAGCAGCTTGGGGGGGGGCGCGACTAACGAGCAGTACTTC. Combining the CDR3 with reference TRBV7-6 and TRBJ2-7 gives the whole variable domain GAGVSQSPRYKVTKRGQDVALRCDPISGHVSLYWYRQALGQGPEFLTYFNYEAQQDKSGLPNDRFSAERPEGSISTLTIQRTEQRDSAMYRCASSLGGGATNEQYFGPGTRLTVT.